These 12 T cell receptor beta chains share one sample of origin, sequenced in a study of shared clonotypes between healthy human individuals. Clones were sequenced by immunoSEQ multiplex PCR, and TCRdb holds only the in-frame ones, with some missing. The table lists about a million clones, about 72% of them singletons. Sequencing was carried out using memory CD4+ T cells from PBMCs. Subset specified: CD45RA-negative fraction. The receptor set was obtained from a man younger than 30 in good health. Some clones in this sample may be carry-over from other donors' samples.

This chain links TRBV28 with TRBJ1-2, with D perhaps TRBD1 (6 bases). The germline CDR1 and CDR2 sequences are MDHEN and SYDVKM. CDR3 length equals 14 residues. V was clipped by 10 bases and J by 2 bases, with 17 bases between them. CDR3 bases: TGTGCCATCATGGGACACCAAGCCAACTATGGCTACACCTTC. Amino acid sequence: CAIMGHQANYGYTF.

The rearrangement joins TRBV5-4 to TRBJ2-7, with D perhaps matching TRBD1 (6 bases). The ends were cut back, 1 base at V and 3 bases at J, with 11 bases in the middle. The CDR3 length is 14 residues. Germline values: CDR1 SGHNT, CDR2 YYREEE (reference sequence). For the CDR3, the DNA is TGTGCCAGCAGCTTGATCGGACAGCACTACGAGCAGTACTTC. Its translation: CASSLIGQHYEQYF.

The rearrangement links TRBV30 to TRBJ1-2; no clear D. Trimming removed 0 bases from V and 3 bases from J, with 11 bases in between. Germline V lookup: CDR1 GTSNPN, CDR2 SVGIG (reference sequence). The CDR3 spans 14 residues. The CDR3 DNA reads TGTGCCTGGAGTGTACCTATATCGGACTATGGCTACACCTTC. It translates to CAWSVPISDYGYTF.

This clone was observed a handful of times. J is TRBJ2-7 and V is TRBV2; no firm D call. Germline CDR1 and CDR2: SNHLY and FYNNEI. The V end was cut by 4 bases, the J end by 6 bases, with 16 bases between. This CDR3 region has 14 residues. CDR3 coding DNA: TGTGCCAGCAGTGGCGGCAGCTTTAGGGCCGAGCAGTACTTC. Its translation: CASSGGSFRAEQYF.

This chain connects TRBV5-1 to TRBJ1-1; perhaps TRBD1 as D (5 bases). CDR1 and CDR2 (germline): SGHRS, YFSETQ. This CDR3 is built from 14 residues. V was pared by 5 bases and J by 8 bases, with 19 bases between. As DNA, the CDR3 is TGCGCCAGCAGACTTGGGGAGGGGCAGGGCGAAGCTTTCTTT. Translating gives CASRLGEGQGEAFF. Variable domain in full (rest from reference TRBV5-1 and TRBJ1-1): KAGVTQTPRYLIKTRGQQVTLSCSPISGHRSVSWYQQTPGQGLQFLFEYFSETQRNKGNFPGRFSGRQFSNSRSEMNVSTLELGDSALYLCASRLGEGQGEAFFGQGTRLTVV.

V and J are TRBV2 and TRBJ2-3; 8 nucleotides match TRBD2. Germline values: CDR1 SNHLY, CDR2 FYNNEI. The CDR3 is made up of 14 amino acids. J lost 5 bases, V lost 7 bases, and 8 bases had no gene match. CDR3 in amino acids: CASTRAGVIDTQYF. The DNA for the CDR3 is TGTGCCAGCACGAGAGCGGGAGTAATAGATACGCAGTATTTT.

In this sample, this clone turned up a few times. The chain employs TRBV19 and TRBJ1-5, with TRBD1 matching over 7 bases. CDR3 length equals 16 residues. The germline CDR1 and CDR2 sequences are LNHDA and SQIVND (reference sequence). V gave up 5 bases and J gave up 6 bases; unmatched junction bases: 13. CDR3 region: CASSAMPGQTTQPQHF. CDR3 DNA: TGTGCCAGTAGTGCTATGCCGGGACAGACAACTCAGCCCCAGCATTTT.

V usage is TRBV19 and J usage is TRBJ2-6; D uncertain. The CDR3 runs to 15 residues. With 6 bases removed from V and 2 bases from J, the gap between germline ends came to 11 bases. Germline V gene data show CDR1 as LNHDA and CDR2 as SQIVND (reference sequence). The CDR3 spells CASRAEKAGANVLTF. CDR3 nucleotides: TGTGCCAGTAGGGCCGAGAAGGCTGGGGCCAACGTCCTGACTTTC.

The CDR3 protein is CASSLGPPEAMRYF. The CDR3 nucleotides read TGCGCCAGCAGCTTGGGACCGCCCGAGGCTATGCGGTACTTC. J is TRBJ2-5 and V is TRBV5-1; D is uncertain. CDR1 is SGHRS and CDR2 is YFSETQ in the germline V gene. This CDR3 has 14 residues. The V gene lost 0 bases and the J gene lost 13 bases, with 19 bases spanning the gap.

The chain uses TRBV5-1 and TRBJ2-7; D tentatively reads TRBD1 or TRBD2 (5 bases each). Trimming removed 5 bases from V and 3 bases from J, with 12 bases in between. CDR3 size: 13 residues. The germline V gene has CDR1 SGHRS and CDR2 YFSETQ. CDR3 in amino acids: CASSRDLSYEQYF. CDR3 nucleotide sequence: TGCGCCAGCAGTCGGGACCTAAGCTACGAGCAGTACTTC.

V is TRBV6-1 and J is TRBJ1-4; D possibly corresponds to TRBD1 (5 bases). The CDR3 spans 13 residues. Germline values: CDR1 MNHNS, CDR2 SASEGT. Trimming shortened V by 7 bases and J by 8 bases, and 14 bases separated the two germline ends. CDR3 sequence (DNA): TGTGCCAGCATAGGGGACGGCCTCGAAAAACTGTTTTTT. Its protein product is CASIGDGLEKLFF.

This chain connects TRBV30 to TRBJ2-7, with 7 bases fitting TRBD2. The junction had 4 bases not matched to a gene; V was cut back by 4 bases and J by 4 bases. Germline loops: CDR1 GTSNPN, CDR2 SVGIG (reference sequence). The CDR3 is 12 amino acids. CDR3 protein: CAWTVGGYEQYF. Written as DNA, the CDR3 is TGTGCCTGGACAGTGGGAGGGTACGAGCAGTACTTC.